The sample holds many counts of the clone carrying this TCR beta chain. Its antigen is as yet unknown. Generated by immunoSEQ multiplex PCR, the TCRdb table keeps only in-frame clones and is missing some. The sample has around 140,000 clones, over 90% seen once. Trimming left V 9 bases short and J 3 bases short, with 17 bases between. The CDR3 is 14 residues long. Per germline, CDR1 LNHDA and CDR2 SQIVND (reference sequence). These data originate in a study of T cell responses to AZD1222 COVID-19 vaccine. Overall study context: Doses given second, at about 4 or about 12 weeks, were pooled. Study-level results: The number of AZD1222 recipients seropositive at baseline was only 6 or 7. Scientists sampled the repertoires only once the peak T cell response had passed.

This sequence joins TRBV19 and TRBJ1-2; D unclear. This receptor was taken from an adult in good health. Sequencing used peripheral blood, obtained on day 0 of AZD1222 vaccination. CDR3 sequence reads: CASSGRDWDYGYTF. CDR3 nucleotide sequence: TGTGCCAGCTCGGGTAGAGATTGGGACTATGGCTACACCTTC.